A selection of T cell receptor beta chains follows, all from one sample in a study of radiotherapy plus CTLA-4 blockade in lung cancer. The protocol was immunoSEQ multiplex PCR, while the TCRdb copy is restricted to in-frame clones and leaves out a portion. This sample carries some 94,000 clones, approximately 78% of them seen once, and the ten largest clones take roughly a quarter. This specimen was peripheral blood, taken from a patient treated with radiotherapy plus ipilimumab. These receptors all come from a human donor with non-small cell lung cancer that progressed on radiotherapy plus ipilimumab. CDR3s include the opening cysteine and the closing phenylalanine or tryptophan. The D gene is left open where the match is weak. Only part of the rows carry a size: once, few, many, or a class if the clone is expanded.

TGTGCTAGTGGTTTGGCTAGGTCCTACGAGCAGTACTTC CASGLARSYEQYF TRBJ2-7 . few TRBV12-5
TGTGCCAGCTCACTTATTGGGGGCTCCTACAATGAGCAGTTCTTC CASSLIGGSYNEQFF TRBJ2-1 . few TRBV18
TGTGCCAGCAGCTGGCGCCAGGGCACTGAAGCTTTCTTT CASSWRQGTEAFF TRBJ1-1 . . TRBV7-6
TGTGCCAGCTCACCAAGGACAGTGAACACTGAAGCTTTCTTT CASSPRTVNTEAFF TRBJ1-1 . . TRBV18
TGTGCCAGCAGCTCAGACAGGGTAGGCACTGAAGCTTTCTTT CASSSDRVGTEAFF TRBJ1-1 TRBD1 . TRBV7-9
TGTGCCAGCAGTCGCAGGGTCAATGAAGCTTTCTTT CASSRRVNEAFF TRBJ1-1 . . TRBV6-5
TGTGCCAGCAGCCAAGGGGGGGCCAACGTCCTGACTTTC CASSQGGANVLTF TRBJ2-6 . . TRBV11-2
TGTGCTAGCAGCTTCGGCCTTAAAGAGACCCAGTACTTC CASSFGLKETQYF TRBJ2-5 . . TRBV7-7
TGTGCCAGCAGCCCTCTAGCGGGAGTACGGACCGGGGAGCTGTTTTTT CASSPLAGVRTGELFF TRBJ2-2 TRBD2 . TRBV14
TGTGCCAGCAGCTTAGATTGGGAAACAGATCAGCCCCAGCATTTT CASSLDWETDQPQHF TRBJ1-5 . . TRBV7-9
TGTGCCTGGACTAACCTCCCAGTCCCCTGTTCCTATGGCTACACCTTC CAWTNLPVPCSYGYTF TRBJ1-2 . . TRBV30